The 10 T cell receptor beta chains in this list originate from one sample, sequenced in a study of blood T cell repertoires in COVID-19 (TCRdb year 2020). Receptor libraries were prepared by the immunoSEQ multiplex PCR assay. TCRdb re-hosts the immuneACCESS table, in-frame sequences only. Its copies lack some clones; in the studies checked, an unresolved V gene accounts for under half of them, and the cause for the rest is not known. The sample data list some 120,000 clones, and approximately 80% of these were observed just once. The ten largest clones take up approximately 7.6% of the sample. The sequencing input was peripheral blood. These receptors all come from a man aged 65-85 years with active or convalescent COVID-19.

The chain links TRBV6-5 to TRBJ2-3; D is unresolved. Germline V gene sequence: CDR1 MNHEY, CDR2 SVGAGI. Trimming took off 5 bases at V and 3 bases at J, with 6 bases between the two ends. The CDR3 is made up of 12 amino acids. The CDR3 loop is CASSTKTDTQYF. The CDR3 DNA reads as TGTGCCAGCAGTACAAAAACAGATACGCAGTATTTT.

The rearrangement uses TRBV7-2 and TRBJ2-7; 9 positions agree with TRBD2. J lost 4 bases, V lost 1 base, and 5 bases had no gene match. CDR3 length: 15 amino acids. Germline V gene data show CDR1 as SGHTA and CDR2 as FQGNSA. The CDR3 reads CASSLGGGVKYEQYF. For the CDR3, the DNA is TGTGCCAGCAGCTTAGGCGGGGGGGTCAAATACGAGCAGTACTTC.

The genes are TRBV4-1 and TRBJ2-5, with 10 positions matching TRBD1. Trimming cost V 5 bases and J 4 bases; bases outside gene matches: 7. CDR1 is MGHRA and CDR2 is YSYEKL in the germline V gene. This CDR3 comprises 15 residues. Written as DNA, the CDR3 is TGCGCCAGCAGCAAGGGACAGGGGACGCGAGAGACCCAGTACTTC. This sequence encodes CASSKGQGTRETQYF.

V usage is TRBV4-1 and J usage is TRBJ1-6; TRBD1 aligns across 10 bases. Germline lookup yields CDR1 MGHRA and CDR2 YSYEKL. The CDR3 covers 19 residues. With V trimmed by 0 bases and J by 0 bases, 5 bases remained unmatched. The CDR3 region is CASSQDVGQGYSYNSPLHF. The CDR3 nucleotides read TGCGCCAGCAGCCAAGATGTGGGACAGGGGTACTCCTATAATTCACCCCTCCACTTT.

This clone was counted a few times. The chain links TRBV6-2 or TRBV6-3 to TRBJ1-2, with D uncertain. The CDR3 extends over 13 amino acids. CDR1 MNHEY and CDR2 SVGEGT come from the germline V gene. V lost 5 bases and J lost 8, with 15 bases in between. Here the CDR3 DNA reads TGTGCCAGCAGTCCAAGGGAAGAGGGAGGCTACACCTTC. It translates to CASSPREEGGYTF.

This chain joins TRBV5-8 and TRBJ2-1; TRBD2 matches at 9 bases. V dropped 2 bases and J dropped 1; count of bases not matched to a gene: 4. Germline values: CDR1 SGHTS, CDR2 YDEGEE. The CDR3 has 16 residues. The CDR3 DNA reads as TGTGCCAGCAGCTTTTGGCGGGGGGGGTCCTACAATGAGCAGTTCTTC. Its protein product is CASSFWRGGSYNEQFF.

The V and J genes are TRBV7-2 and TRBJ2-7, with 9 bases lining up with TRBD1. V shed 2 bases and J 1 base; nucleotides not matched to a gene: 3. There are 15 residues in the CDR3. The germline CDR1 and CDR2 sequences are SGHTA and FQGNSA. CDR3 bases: TGTGCCAGCAGCTTACCCGGGACAGGGTCCTACGAGCAGTACTTC. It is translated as CASSLPGTGSYEQYF.

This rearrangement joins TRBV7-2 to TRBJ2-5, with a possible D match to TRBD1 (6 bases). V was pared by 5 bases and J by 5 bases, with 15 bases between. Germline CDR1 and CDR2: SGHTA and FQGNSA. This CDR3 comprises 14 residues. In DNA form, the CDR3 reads TGTGCCAGCAGCCCAACGACAGGAAAGGAGACCCAGTACTTC. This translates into CASSPTTGKETQYF. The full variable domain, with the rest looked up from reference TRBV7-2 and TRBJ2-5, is GAGVSQSPSNKVTEKGKDVELRCDPISGHTALYWYRQSLGQGLEFLIYFQGNSAPDKSGLPSDRFSAERTGGSVSTLTIQRTQQEDSAVYLCASSPTTGKETQYFGPGTRLLVL.

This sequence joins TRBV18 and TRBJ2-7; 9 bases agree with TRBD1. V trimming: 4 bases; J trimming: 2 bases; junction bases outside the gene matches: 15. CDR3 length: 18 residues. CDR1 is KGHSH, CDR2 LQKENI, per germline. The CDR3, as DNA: TGTGCCAGCTCACTACGTTTGGCGGGGACAGGGTCTCCCTACGAGCAGTACTTC. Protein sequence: CASSLRLAGTGSPYEQYF.

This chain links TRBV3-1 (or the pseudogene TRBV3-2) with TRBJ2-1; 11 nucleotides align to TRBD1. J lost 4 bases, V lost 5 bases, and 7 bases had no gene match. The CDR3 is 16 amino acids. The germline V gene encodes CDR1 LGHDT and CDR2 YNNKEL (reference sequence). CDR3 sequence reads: CASSFHGQGAYNEQFF. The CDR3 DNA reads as TGTGCCAGCAGCTTCCACGGACAGGGGGCTTACAATGAGCAGTTCTTC.